A single sample is the source of the 9 T cell receptor beta chains below, sequenced in a study of blood T cell repertoires in COVID-19 (TCRdb year 2020). The library was generated by the immunoSEQ multiplex PCR assay. TCRdb took over this immuneACCESS table, retaining in-frame rearrangements with V and J assigned. Such tables are incomplete; in checked studies, under half of the missing clones stem from an unresolved V gene, and the remainder is unexplained. This sample gives 330,000 or so clones in total; approximately 84% of them show up just once. The ten largest clones capture roughly 3% of the sample. Sequencing was carried out using PBMCs or T cells enriched from blood (not recorded which). These receptors were taken from a woman aged 30 to 39 who had recovered from COVID-19.

The rearrangement uses TRBV6-5 and TRBJ1-1; TRBD1 matches 10 bases. The CDR3 is 15 amino acids. Germline trimming cut 5 bases from V and 5 bases from J; bases unmatched to any gene: 8. Looked up from germline, CDR1 is MNHEY and CDR2 is SVGAGI. CDR3 DNA: TGTGCCAGCAGTCCTAGGACAGGGGGTCATACTGAAGCTTTCTTT. Translating it yields CASSPRTGGHTEAFF.

The chain employs TRBV24-1 and TRBJ2-2; 8 bases match TRBD1. CDR3 length equals 19 residues. Germline V lookup: CDR1 KGHDR, CDR2 SFDVKD. J was trimmed by 1 base and V by 1 base; bases with no gene match: 10. In DNA form, the CDR3 reads TGTGCCACCAGTGATTTCAGGGGGTTGACAGGGGAGAACACCGGGGAGCTGTTTTTT. Its protein product is CATSDFRGLTGENTGELFF.

The J gene is TRBJ1-5, the V gene TRBV18, with 8 bases aligning to TRBD1. CDR1 and CDR2 (germline): KGHSH, LQKENI. V was pared by 3 bases and J by 2 bases, with 6 bases of the junction left unmatched. CDR3 length equals 16 residues. The CDR3 is CASSPRQGSGNQPQHF. The CDR3 nucleotides read TGTGCCAGCTCACCGCGACAGGGGTCGGGCAATCAGCCCCAGCATTTT.

The chain carries TRBV6-6 and TRBJ1-1; 8 bases map to TRBD1. The V and J ends lost 4 bases and 3 bases, in that order; junction bases with no gene match: 1. The CDR3 runs to 13 residues. Per the germline V gene, CDR1 is MNHNY and CDR2 is SVGAGI (reference sequence). The CDR3 spells CASSSDRDTEAFF. The DNA of the CDR3 is TGTGCCAGCAGTTCGGACAGGGACACTGAAGCTTTCTTT.

This clone occurred a few times. Different DNA sequences within this sample yield the same CDR3. The chain joins TRBV9 to TRBJ2-2; D unclear. Germline V gives CDR1 SGDLS, CDR2 YYNGEE. The germline V and J ends were trimmed by 4 bases and 0 bases, with 10 bases remaining between them. This CDR3 comprises 15 residues. CDR3 residues: CASSPSGANTGELFF. CDR3 nucleotides: TGTGCCAGCAGCCCTAGTGGTGCGAACACCGGGGAGCTGTTTTTT.

The chain's CDR3 is CASSPPGTGGTEAFF. The CDR3 coding sequence is TGTGCCAGCAGTCCCCCCGGGACAGGGGGCACTGAAGCTTTCTTT. This chain uses TRBV25-1 with TRBJ1-1; the match to TRBD1 covers 11 bases. V lost 5 bases, J lost 4 bases, and 6 bases stayed unmatched. The CDR3 consists of 15 residues. Per germline, CDR1 MGHDK and CDR2 SYGVNS.

The genes are TRBV30 and TRBJ2-7, with 10 bases matching TRBD1. The CDR3 sequence is 14 residues long. Per germline, CDR1 GTSNPN and CDR2 SVGIG (reference sequence). Trimming removed 0 bases from V and 4 bases from J; junction bases left unmatched: 3. Written as DNA, the CDR3 is TGTGCCTGGAGTGTGGGACAGGGGTTTTACGAGCAGTACTTC. As protein: CAWSVGQGFYEQYF.

V gene TRBV3-1 (or the pseudogene TRBV3-2) combines with J gene TRBJ2-7; the D gene is possibly TRBD1 (8 bases). This CDR3 contains 15 residues. V gave up 4 bases and J gave up 2 bases, with 15 bases separating them. Germline V gives CDR1 LGHDT, CDR2 YNNKEL (reference sequence). The CDR3 bases are TGTGCCAGCAGCCCCGGTACAGGGGGGGCCTACGAGCAGTACTTC. Its translation is CASSPGTGGAYEQYF.

The genes are TRBV27 and TRBJ2-7, with D perhaps matching TRBD2 (6 bases). Trimming pared 5 bases from V and 2 bases from J, leaving 16 bases between. CDR1 and CDR2 (germline): MNHEY, SMNVEV (reference sequence). The CDR3 is made up of 15 amino acids. The CDR3: CASSAPGVSTYEQYF. CDR3 coding DNA: TGTGCCAGCAGTGCCCCGGGAGTTTCCACCTACGAGCAGTACTTC.